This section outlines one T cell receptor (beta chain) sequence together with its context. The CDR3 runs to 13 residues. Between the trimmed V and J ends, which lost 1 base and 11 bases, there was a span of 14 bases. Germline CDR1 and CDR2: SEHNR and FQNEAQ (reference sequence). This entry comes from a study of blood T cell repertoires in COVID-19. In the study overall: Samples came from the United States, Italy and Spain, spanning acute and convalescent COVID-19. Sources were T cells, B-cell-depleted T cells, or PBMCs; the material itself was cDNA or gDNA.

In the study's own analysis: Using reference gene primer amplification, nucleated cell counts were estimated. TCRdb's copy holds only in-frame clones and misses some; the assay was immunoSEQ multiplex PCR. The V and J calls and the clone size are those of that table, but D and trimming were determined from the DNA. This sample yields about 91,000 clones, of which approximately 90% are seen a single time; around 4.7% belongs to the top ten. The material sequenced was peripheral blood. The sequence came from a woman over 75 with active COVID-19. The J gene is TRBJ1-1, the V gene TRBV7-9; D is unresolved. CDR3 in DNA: TGTGCCAGCAGCTTAGTATCGGCGGCTGGGGCTTTCTTT. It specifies CASSLVSAAGAFF. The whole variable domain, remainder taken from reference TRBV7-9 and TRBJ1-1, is DTGVSQNPRHKITKRGQNVTFRCDPISEHNRLYWYRQTLGQGPEFLTYFQNEAQLEKSRLLSDRFSAERPKGSFSTLEIQRTEQGDSAMYLCASSLVSAAGAFFGQGTRLTVV.